This TCR beta chain was captured by sequencing in a study of Ad26.COV2.S vaccination and SARS-CoV-2 variants. Study conclusions and caveats: Measures of TCR breadth and depth may have fallen short of total T cell responses.

Here immunoSEQ multiplex PCR was the method, and the copy in TCRdb shows in-frame clones only, minus some. Of 380,000 or so clones listed, about 80% were seen once; the top ten hold around 7%. Treatment reported: some 19 received Ad26.COV2.S at low or high dose, single or two shots; roughly 5 received placebo; per-sample allocation not given. At day 63 after the first vaccine or placebo injection, samples were drawn. Germline V lookup: CDR1 LNHDA, CDR2 SQIVND (reference sequence). The CDR3 is 13 amino acids. Trimming stripped 9 bases from V and 4 bases from J, with 13 bases between. Turning to this clone: What it binds is unknown.

This specimen consisted of peripheral blood, obtained in a trial of Ad26.COV2.S vaccine versus placebo. The receptor comes from a person between 18 and 60 years old who received the Ad26.COV2.S COVID-19 vaccine or a placebo. This chain links TRBV19 with TRBJ2-1, with a tentative D call TRBD2 (5 bases). The CDR3 here is CASRETYYNEQFF. The CDR3 nucleotides are TGTGCCAGCCGGGAAACTTATTACAATGAGCAGTTCTTC. The whole variable domain, remainder taken from reference TRBV19 and TRBJ2-1, is DGGITQSPKYLFRKEGQNVTLSCEQNLNHDAMYWYRQDPGQGLRLIYYSQIVNDFQKGDIAEGYSVSREKKESFPLTVTSAQKNPTAFYLCASRETYYNEQFFGPGTRLTVL.